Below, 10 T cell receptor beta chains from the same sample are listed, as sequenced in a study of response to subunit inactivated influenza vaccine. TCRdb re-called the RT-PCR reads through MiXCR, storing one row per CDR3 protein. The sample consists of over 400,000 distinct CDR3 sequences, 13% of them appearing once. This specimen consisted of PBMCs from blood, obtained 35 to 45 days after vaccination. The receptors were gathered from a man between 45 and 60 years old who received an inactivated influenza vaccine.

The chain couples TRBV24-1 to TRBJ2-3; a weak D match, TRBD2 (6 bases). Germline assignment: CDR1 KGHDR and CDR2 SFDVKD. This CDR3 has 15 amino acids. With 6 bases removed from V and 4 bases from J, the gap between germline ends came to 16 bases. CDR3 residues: CATSKAEGWADTQYF. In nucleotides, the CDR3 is TGTGCCACCAGTAAGGCGGAGGGGTGGGCAGATACGCAGTATTTT.

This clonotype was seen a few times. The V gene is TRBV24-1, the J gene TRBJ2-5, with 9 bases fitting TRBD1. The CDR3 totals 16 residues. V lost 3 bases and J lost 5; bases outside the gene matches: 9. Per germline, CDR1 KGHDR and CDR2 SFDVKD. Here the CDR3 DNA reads TGTGCCACCAGTGATGCTGATGGGACAGGGAGGGAGACCCAGTACTTC. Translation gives CATSDADGTGRETQYF.

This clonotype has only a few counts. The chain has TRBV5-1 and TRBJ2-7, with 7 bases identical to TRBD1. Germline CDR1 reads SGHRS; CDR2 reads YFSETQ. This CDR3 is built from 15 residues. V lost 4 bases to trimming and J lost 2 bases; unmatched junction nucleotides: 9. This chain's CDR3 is CASSRGQVYTYEQYF. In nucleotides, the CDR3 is TGCGCCAGCAGCCGAGGACAGGTCTACACCTACGAGCAGTACTTC.

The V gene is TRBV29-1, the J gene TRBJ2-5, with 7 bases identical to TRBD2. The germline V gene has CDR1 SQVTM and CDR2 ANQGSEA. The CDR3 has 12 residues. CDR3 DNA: TGCGGGGCCGTCGCGGGGGAAGAGACCCAGTACTTC. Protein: CGAVAGEETQYF.

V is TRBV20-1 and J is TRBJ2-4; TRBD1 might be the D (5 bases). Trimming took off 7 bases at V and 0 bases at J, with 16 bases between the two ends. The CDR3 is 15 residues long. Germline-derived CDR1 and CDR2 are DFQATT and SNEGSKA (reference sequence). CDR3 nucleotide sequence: TGCAGTGTCCCTGGACAAGGCTTAGCCAAAAACATTCAGTACTTC. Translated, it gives CSVPGQGLAKNIQYF.

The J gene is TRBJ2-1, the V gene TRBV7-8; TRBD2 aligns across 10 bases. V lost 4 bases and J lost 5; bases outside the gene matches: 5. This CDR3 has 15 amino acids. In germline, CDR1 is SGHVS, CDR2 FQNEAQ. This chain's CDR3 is CASSSGLAENNEQFF. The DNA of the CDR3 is TGTGCCAGCAGCTCCGGACTAGCGGAAAACAATGAGCAGTTCTTC.

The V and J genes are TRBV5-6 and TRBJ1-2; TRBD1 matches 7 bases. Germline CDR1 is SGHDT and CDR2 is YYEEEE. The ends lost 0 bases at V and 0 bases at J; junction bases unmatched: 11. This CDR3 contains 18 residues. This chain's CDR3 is CASSLASTGWGTNYGYTF. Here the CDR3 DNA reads TGTGCCAGCAGCTTGGCCTCGACAGGGTGGGGGACTAACTATGGCTACACCTTC.

The CDR3 spells CASSSAALNYGYTF. CDR3 bases: TGTGCCAGCAGTTCGGCAGCTCTTAACTATGGCTACACCTTC. The chain employs TRBV6-5 and TRBJ1-2; no definite D call. V was pared by 4 bases and J by 1 base, with 10 bases between. The CDR3 loop spans 14 amino acids. The germline V gene encodes CDR1 MNHEY and CDR2 SVGAGI.

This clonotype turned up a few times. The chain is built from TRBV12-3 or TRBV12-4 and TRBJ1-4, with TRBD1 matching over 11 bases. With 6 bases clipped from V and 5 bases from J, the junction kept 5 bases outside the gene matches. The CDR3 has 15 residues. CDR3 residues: CASRLGTGGNEKLFF. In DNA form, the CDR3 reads TGTGCCAGCAGACTCGGGACAGGGGGGAATGAAAAACTGTTTTTT.

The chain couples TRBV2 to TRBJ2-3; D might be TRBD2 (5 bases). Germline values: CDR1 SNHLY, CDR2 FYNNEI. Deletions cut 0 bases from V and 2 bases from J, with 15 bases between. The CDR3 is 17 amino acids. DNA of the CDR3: TGTGCCAGCAGTGAAGCGTCCCCCGGGATACCCACAGATACGCAGTATTTT. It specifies CASSEASPGIPTDTQYF. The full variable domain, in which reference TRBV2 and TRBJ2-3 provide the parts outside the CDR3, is EPEVTQTPSHQVTQMGQEVILRCVPISNHLYFYWYRQILGQKVEFLVSFYNNEISEKSEIFDDQFSVERPDGSNFTLKIRSTKLEDSAMYFCASSEASPGIPTDTQYFGPGTRLTVL.